This T cell receptor beta chain was recorded in a study of blood T cell repertoires in COVID-19. Assay: immunoSEQ multiplex PCR; the TCRdb copy retains only in-frame clones and omits some. The table shows about 220,000 clones, with around 84% occurring only once. Germline V gene data show CDR1 as MGHRA and CDR2 as YSYEKL. This CDR3 is 16 amino acids long. The V and J ends lost 4 bases and 5 bases, in that order; junction bases with no gene match: 11. This clone was recorded a few times. The receptor's source is a human donor in a cohort sampled during active COVID-19. The sample taken for sequencing was peripheral blood. The chain is built from TRBV4-1 and TRBJ2-1; 7 positions match TRBD2. This CDR3 reads CASSLPPGLPDNEQFF. In nucleotides, the CDR3 is TGCGCCAGCAGCCTACCTCCGGGACTACCTGACAATGAGCAGTTCTTC.